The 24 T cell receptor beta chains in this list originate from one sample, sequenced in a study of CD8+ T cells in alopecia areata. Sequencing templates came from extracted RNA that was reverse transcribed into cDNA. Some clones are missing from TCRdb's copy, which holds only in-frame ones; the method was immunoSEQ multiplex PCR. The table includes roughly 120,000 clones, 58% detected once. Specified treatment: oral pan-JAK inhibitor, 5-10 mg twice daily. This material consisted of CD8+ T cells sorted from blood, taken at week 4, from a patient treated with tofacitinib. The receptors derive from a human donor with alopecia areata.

This CDR3 is CASSLGSGQIYGYTF. The DNA of the CDR3 is TGTGCCAGCAGCTTAGGCTCGGGACAGATCTATGGCTACACCTTC. J is TRBJ1-2 and V is TRBV13, with TRBD1 matching over 7 bases. Germline V CDR1 and CDR2: PRHDT, FYEKMQ (reference sequence). The CDR3 length is 15 residues. Trimming cost V 0 bases and J 4 bases; bases outside gene matches: 5. Full variable domain (missing parts from reference TRBV13 and TRBJ1-2): AAGVIQSPRHLIKEKRETATLKCYPIPRHDTVYWYQQGPGQDPQFLISFYEKMQSDKGSIPDRFSAQQFSDYHSELNMSSLELGDSALYFCASSLGSGQIYGYTFGSGTRLTVV.

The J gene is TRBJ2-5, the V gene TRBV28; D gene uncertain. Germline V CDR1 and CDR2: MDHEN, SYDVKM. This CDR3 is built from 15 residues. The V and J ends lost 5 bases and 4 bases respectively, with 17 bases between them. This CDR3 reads CASSGLLILGETQYF. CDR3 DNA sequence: TGTGCCAGCAGTGGCCTGCTGATCCTCGGAGAGACCCAGTACTTC.

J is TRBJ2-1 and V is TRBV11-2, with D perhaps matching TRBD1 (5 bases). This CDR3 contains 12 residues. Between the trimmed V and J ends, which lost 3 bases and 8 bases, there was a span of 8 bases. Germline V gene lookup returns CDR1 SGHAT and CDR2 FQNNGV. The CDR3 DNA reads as TGTGCCAGCAGCTTGTGGGGCGATGAGCAGTTCTTC. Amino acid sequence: CASSLWGDEQFF.

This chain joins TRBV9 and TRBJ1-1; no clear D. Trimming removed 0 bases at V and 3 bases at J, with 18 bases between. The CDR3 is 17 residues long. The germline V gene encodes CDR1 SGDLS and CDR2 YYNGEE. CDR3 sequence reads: CASSVAPFKTVDTEAFF. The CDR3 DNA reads TGTGCCAGCAGCGTAGCACCTTTTAAGACGGTAGACACTGAAGCTTTCTTT.

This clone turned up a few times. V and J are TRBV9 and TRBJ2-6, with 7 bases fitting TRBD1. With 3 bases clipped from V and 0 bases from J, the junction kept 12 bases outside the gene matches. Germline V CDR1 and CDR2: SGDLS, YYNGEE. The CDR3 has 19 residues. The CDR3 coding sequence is TGTGCCAGCAGCGAAACGAAGGGACAGTTTCTCTCTGGGGCCAACGTCCTGACTTTC. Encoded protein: CASSETKGQFLSGANVLTF.

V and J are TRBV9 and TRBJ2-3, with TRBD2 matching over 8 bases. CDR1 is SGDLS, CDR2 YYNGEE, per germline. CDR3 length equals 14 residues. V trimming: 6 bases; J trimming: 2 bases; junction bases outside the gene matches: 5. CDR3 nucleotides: TGTGCCAGCAACGGGGGGGCTCTCACAGATACGCAGTATTTT. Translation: CASNGGALTDTQYF.

The CDR3 bases are TGTGCCTGGAGTGTACAAGTCGATGGCTACACCTTC. Residues: CAWSVQVDGYTF. The chain carries TRBV30 and TRBJ1-2; D not certain. The CDR3 runs 12 residues. Germline CDR1 GTSNPN, CDR2 SVGIG (reference sequence). V shed 0 bases and J shed 6 bases, with 8 bases lying between them.

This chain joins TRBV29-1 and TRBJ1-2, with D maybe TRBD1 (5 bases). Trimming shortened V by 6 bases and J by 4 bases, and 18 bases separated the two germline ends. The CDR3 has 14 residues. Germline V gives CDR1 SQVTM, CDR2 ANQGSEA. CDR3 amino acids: CSVGEQERGYGYTF. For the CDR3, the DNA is TGCAGCGTGGGGGAGCAGGAGCGGGGCTATGGCTACACCTTC. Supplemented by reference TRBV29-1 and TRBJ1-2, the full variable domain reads SAVISQKPSRDICQRGTSLTIQCQVDSQVTMMFWYRQQPGQSLTLIATANQGSEATYESGFVIDKFPISRPNLTFSTLTVSNMSPEDSSIYLCSVGEQERGYGYTFGSGTRLTVV.

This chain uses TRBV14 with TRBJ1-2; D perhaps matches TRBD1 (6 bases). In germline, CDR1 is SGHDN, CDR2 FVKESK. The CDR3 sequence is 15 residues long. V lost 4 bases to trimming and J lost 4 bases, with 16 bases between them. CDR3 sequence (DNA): TGTGCCAGCAGCCTAACCCCCGGGACATTCTATGGCTACACCTTC. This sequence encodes CASSLTPGTFYGYTF.

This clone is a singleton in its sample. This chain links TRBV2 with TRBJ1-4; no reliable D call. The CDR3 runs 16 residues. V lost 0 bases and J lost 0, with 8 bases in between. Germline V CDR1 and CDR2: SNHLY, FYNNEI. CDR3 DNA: TGTGCCAGCAGTGAAGCCAGATTTTCAACTAATGAAAAACTGTTTTTT. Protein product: CASSEARFSTNEKLFF.

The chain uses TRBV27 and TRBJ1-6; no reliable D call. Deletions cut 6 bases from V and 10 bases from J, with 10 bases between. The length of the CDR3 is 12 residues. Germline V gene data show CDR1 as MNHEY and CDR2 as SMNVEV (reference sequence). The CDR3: CASREGYSPLHF. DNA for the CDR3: TGTGCCAGCAGAGAGGGTTACTCACCCCTCCACTTT.

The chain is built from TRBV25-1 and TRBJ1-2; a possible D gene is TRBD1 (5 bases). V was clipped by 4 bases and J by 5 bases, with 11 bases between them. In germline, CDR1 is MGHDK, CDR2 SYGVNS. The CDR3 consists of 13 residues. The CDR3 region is CASSGGTAYGYTF. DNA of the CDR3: TGTGCCAGCAGTGGGGGGACCGCTTATGGCTACACCTTC.

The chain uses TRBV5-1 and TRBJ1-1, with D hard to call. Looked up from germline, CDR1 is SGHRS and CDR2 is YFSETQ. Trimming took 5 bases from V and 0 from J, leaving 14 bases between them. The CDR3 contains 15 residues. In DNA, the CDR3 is TGCGCCAGCAGGACGACGGCCTATGTGAACACTGAAGCTTTCTTT. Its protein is CASRTTAYVNTEAFF.

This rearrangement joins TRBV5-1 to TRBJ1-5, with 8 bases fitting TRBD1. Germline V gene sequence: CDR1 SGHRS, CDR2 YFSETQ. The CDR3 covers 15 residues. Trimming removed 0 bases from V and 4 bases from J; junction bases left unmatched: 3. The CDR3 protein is CASSLGQGLNQPQHF. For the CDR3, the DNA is TGCGCCAGCAGCTTGGGACAGGGGCTTAATCAGCCCCAGCATTTT.

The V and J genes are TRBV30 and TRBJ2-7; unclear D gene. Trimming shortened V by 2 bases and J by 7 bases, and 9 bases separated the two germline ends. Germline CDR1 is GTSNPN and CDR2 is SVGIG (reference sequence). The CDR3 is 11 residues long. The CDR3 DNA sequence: TGTGCCTGGAGTACGGCAGGAGAGCAGTACTTC. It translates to CAWSTAGEQYF.

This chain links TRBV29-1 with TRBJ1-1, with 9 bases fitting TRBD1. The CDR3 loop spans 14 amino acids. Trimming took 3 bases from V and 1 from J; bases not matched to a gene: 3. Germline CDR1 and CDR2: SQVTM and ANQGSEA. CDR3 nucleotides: TGCAGCGTTGACGGGGACAGGGAGAACACTGAAGCTTTCTTT. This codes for CSVDGDRENTEAFF.

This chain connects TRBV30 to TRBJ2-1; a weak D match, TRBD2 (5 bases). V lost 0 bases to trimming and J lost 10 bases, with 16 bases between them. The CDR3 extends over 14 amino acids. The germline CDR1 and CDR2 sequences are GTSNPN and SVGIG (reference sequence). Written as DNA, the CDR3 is TGTGCCTGGAGTGTACCTGGCCCACCGGGGGAGCAGTTCTTC. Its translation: CAWSVPGPPGEQFF.

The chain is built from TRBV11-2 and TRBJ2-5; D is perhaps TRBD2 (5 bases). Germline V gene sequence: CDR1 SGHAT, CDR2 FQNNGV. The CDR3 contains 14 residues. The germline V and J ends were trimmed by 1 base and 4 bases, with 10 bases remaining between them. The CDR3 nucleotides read TGTGCCAGCAGCTTAGTCGGACGGGGAGAGACCCAGTACTTC. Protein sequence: CASSLVGRGETQYF.

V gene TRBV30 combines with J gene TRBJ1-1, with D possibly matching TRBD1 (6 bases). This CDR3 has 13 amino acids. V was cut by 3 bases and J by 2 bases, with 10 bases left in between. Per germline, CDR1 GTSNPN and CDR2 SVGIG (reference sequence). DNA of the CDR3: TGTGCCTGGAGCCGGGGGCAAAACACTGAAGCTTTCTTT. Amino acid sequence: CAWSRGQNTEAFF.

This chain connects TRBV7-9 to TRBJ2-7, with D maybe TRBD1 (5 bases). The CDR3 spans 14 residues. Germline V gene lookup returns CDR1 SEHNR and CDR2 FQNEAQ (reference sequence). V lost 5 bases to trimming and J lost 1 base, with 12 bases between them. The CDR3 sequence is CASSPTRTSYEQYF. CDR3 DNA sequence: TGTGCCAGCAGCCCCACACGGACATCCTACGAGCAGTACTTC.

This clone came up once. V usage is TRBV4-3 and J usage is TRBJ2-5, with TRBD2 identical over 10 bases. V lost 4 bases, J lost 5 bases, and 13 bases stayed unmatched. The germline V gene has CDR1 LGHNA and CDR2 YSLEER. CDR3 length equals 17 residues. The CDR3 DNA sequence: TGCGCCAGCAGCCTAACGCAACCTAGCGGGGGCGGGGAGACCCAGTACTTC. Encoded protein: CASSLTQPSGGGETQYF.

The CDR3 reads CASSQDPGGETQYF. CDR3 coding DNA: TGCGCCAGCAGCCAAGACCCGGGTGGGGAGACCCAGTACTTC. This sequence joins TRBV4-1 and TRBJ2-5; D unresolved. V gave up 0 bases and J gave up 5 bases, with 10 bases separating them. Germline V CDR1 and CDR2: MGHRA, YSYEKL. This CDR3 has 14 amino acids.

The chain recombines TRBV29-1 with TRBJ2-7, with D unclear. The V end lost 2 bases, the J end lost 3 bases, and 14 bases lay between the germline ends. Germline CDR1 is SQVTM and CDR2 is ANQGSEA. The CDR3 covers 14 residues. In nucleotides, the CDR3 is TGCAGCGTTGAACATCTTACCAGCAACTACGAGCAGTACTTC. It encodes CSVEHLTSNYEQYF.

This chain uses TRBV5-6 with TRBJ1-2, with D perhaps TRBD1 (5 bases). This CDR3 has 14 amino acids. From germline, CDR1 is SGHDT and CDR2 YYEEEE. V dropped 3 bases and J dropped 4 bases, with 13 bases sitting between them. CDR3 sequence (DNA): TGTGCCAGCAGCTCCGCCGGGACGGTCTATGGCTACACCTTC. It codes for CASSSAGTVYGYTF.